These 11 T cell receptor beta chains came from one sample sequenced in a study of cytomegalovirus exposure and HLA in healthy donors. The protocol was immunoSEQ multiplex PCR, while the TCRdb copy is restricted to in-frame clones and leaves out a portion. The profile shows fewer than 150,000 clones, 70% to 85% of them singletons. Material for sequencing was PBMCs. The source of these receptors is a young man in good health and CMV-seropositive.

This clone came up a few times. The chain combines TRBV6-6 with TRBJ1-1, with 8 bases that match TRBD1. The CDR3 is made up of 16 amino acids. Germline CDR1 MNHNY, CDR2 SVGAGI (reference sequence). The V gene end was trimmed by 2 bases and the J gene end by 4 bases; junction bases not matched to a gene: 9. The CDR3 loop is CASSYHQGQGRTEAFF. CDR3 sequence (DNA): TGTGCCAGCAGTTACCATCAAGGACAGGGCCGCACTGAAGCTTTCTTT.

The rearrangement links TRBV30 to TRBJ1-1, with D uncertain. Germline V gene data show CDR1 as GTSNPN and CDR2 as SVGIG (reference sequence). Trimming shortened V by 1 base and J by 8 bases, and 17 bases separated the two germline ends. This CDR3 region has 14 residues. Written as DNA, the CDR3 is TGTGCCTGGAGTGAGGCCCTTGGTTCTAGAGAAGCTTTCTTT. This sequence encodes CAWSEALGSREAFF.

The V and J genes are TRBV19 and TRBJ2-3; D gene unclear. The length of the CDR3 is 14 residues. Trimming removed 3 bases from V and 5 bases from J, with 12 bases in between. Germline lookup yields CDR1 LNHDA and CDR2 SQIVND (reference sequence). The CDR3 DNA sequence: TGTGCCAGTAGTATGTCCGGCCTAGGAGATACGCAGTATTTT. It encodes CASSMSGLGDTQYF.

V is TRBV5-4 and J is TRBJ2-7; 10 nucleotides agree with TRBD1. Germline V lookup: CDR1 SGHNT, CDR2 YYREEE (reference sequence). The CDR3 is 15 residues long. V shed 4 bases and J 1 base; nucleotides not matched to a gene: 5. In DNA form, the CDR3 reads TGTGCCAGCAGCACGGACAGGGGGACTTCCTACGAGCAGTACTTC. It yields the protein CASSTDRGTSYEQYF. The entire variable domain, with the rest obtained from reference TRBV5-4 and TRBJ2-7, is as follows: ETGVTQSPTHLIKTRGQQVTLRCSSQSGHNTVSWYQQALGQGPQFIFQYYREEENGRGNFPPRFSGLQFPNYSSELNVNALELDDSALYLCASSTDRGTSYEQYFGPGTRLTVT.

This sequence joins TRBV5-1 and TRBJ2-1; 11 bases are a match to TRBD1. The CDR3 is 16 amino acids. In germline, CDR1 is SGHRS, CDR2 YFSETQ. V trimming: 5 bases; J trimming: 3 bases; junction bases outside the gene matches: 7. The CDR3 protein is CASRSGTGGSYNEQFF. CDR3 sequence (DNA): TGCGCCAGCAGGTCCGGGACAGGGGGTAGCTACAATGAGCAGTTCTTC.

The chain uses TRBV12-5 and TRBJ1-5, with D maybe TRBD1 (5 bases). The CDR3 extends over 17 amino acids. The V end was cut by 3 bases, the J end by 1 base, with 16 bases between. Germline assignment: CDR1 LGHNT and CDR2 FRNRAP. The CDR3 nucleotides are TGTGCTAGTGGTTTTCGGGGGTTAGGCCTGAGCAATCAGCCCCAGCATTTT. Its translation is CASGFRGLGLSNQPQHF.

This clone was observed a handful of times. Additional DNA sequences in this sample encode the identical CDR3. The J gene is TRBJ1-1, the V gene TRBV30; D unresolved. The germline V gene encodes CDR1 GTSNPN and CDR2 SVGIG (reference sequence). Trimming cost V 0 bases and J 1 base, with 6 bases left between them. The CDR3 consists of 13 residues. This chain's CDR3 is CAWSVRGNTEAFF. The CDR3 bases are TGTGCCTGGAGTGTACGAGGGAACACTGAAGCTTTCTTT.

The chain links TRBV30 to TRBJ2-1, with D possibly matching TRBD1 (6 bases). Trimming removed 4 bases at V and 2 bases at J, with 15 bases between. Germline CDR1 GTSNPN, CDR2 SVGIG (reference sequence). The CDR3 totals 15 residues. CDR3 nucleotide sequence: TGTGCCTGGACAATCAGGGACACTGCCTACAATGAGCAGTTCTTC. Translation: CAWTIRDTAYNEQFF.

V and J are TRBV5-1 and TRBJ2-7, with 7 bases that match TRBD2. Germline CDR1 reads SGHRS; CDR2 reads YFSETQ. After removal of 4 bases from V and 1 base from J, the junction contained 11 bases not matched to a gene. The CDR3 sequence is 16 residues long. Here the CDR3 reads CASSPGPREVSYEQYF. The CDR3 bases are TGCGCCAGCAGCCCCGGGCCTCGGGAGGTTTCCTACGAGCAGTACTTC.

CDR3 DNA sequence: TGTGCCAGCAGCCCACTTGGGGGGGCGAACCTACAAGAGACCCAGTACTTC. Amino acids: CASSPLGGANLQETQYF. V usage is TRBV7-8 and J usage is TRBJ2-5, with D possibly matching TRBD2 (7 bases). Per the germline V gene, CDR1 is SGHVS and CDR2 is FQNEAQ. The CDR3 covers 17 residues. The V and J ends lost 5 bases and 2 bases respectively, with 21 bases between them.

The chain has TRBV7-3 and TRBJ2-3; the D gene is possibly TRBD1 (7 bases). The CDR3 runs to 16 residues. V was cut by 1 base and J by 5 bases, with 16 bases left in between. Looked up from germline, CDR1 is SGHTA and CDR2 is FQGTGA. The CDR3 bases are TGTGCCAGCAGCTTAAATCAGGGGGGAGTAGGAGATACGCAGTATTTT. Amino acid sequence: CASSLNQGGVGDTQYF.